The clone carrying this T cell receptor (beta chain) has just a few counts. In the source study's methods: Amplification of reference gene primers was used by the study to estimate nucleated cell counts. Profiled with immunoSEQ multiplex PCR; TCRdb holds only in-frame clones, not every one. Clone size and V and J calls were adopted from that table, with D and trimming inferred from the DNA. The table lists 100,000 to 150,000 clones, more than 75% of them singletons. The sample originates from a study of blood T cell repertoires in COVID-19. The overall study: Samples of COVID-19 (acute and convalescent) were obtained from the United States, Italy and Spain. PBMCs, B-cell-depleted T cells, or T cells provided the cDNA or gDNA that made up the material.

This TCR derives from a man in his forties or fifties with acute or convalescent COVID-19. Input material: peripheral blood.

The CDR3 DNA follows: TGTGCCAGTAGGTACGGGTCCTCTGAAGCTTTCTTT. Translating it yields CASRYGSSEAFF. The rearrangement links TRBV19 to TRBJ1-1; no reliable D call. Germline V lookup: CDR1 LNHDA, CDR2 SQIVND (reference sequence). This CDR3 region has 12 residues. The V end was cut by 6 bases, the J end by 6 bases, with 11 bases between.